This T cell receptor beta chain is from a study of vaccination and CD4 T cells after COVID-19. Study context: Convalescent patients had positive nasal swab PCR results for SARS-CoV-2. Disease was mild in roughly 10 and severe in one. Every participant had a vaccine, which was either BNT162b2 or mRNA-1273, given in two doses.

With respect to this clonotype: What it binds is unknown.

As to treatment: roughly 10-day PBMC culture with coronavirus spike peptide pools or control peptides (ViraFEST assay). Cells were cultured for 9 to 10 days, and then CD4+ T cells were isolated by negative selection. The CDR3 covers 14 residues. V lost 3 bases, J lost 1 base, and 11 bases lay in between. Germline V lookup: CDR1 DFQATT, CDR2 SNEGSKA (reference sequence). Oncomine TCR Beta short-read sequencing was applied to DNA from cultured CD4+ T cells. MiXCR, applied by TCRdb to the PCR reads, yields one record per CDR3 protein. The sample shows some 10,000 distinct CDR3 sequences, roughly 45% of them seen only once.

The specimen sequenced was CD4+ T cells from blood, cultured in vitro. The sequence was obtained from a human donor who had recovered from COVID-19. This chain links TRBV20-1 with TRBJ2-3; no definite D call. As DNA, the CDR3 is TGCAGTGCTAGTAATGCACTGCGCACAGATACGCAGTATTTT. Its translation: CSASNALRTDTQYF.